This T cell receptor (beta chain) was found in a study of CD8 T cells in ankylosing spondylitis (dated by TCRdb to the late 2010s). Notes on the research overall: T cell receptor beta repertoires were profiled in healthy donors and ankylosing spondylitis patients so that disease-linked TCR variants could be found. The full study cohort comprised 25 ankylosing spondylitis patients and some 110 healthy donors. Peripheral blood was sampled, and synovial fluid was also collected from ankylosing spondylitis patients.

This clonotype was counted between two and nine times. Its binding antigen is unknown. No base qualities exist here, and no much larger clone lies one base off it. The paper as a whole reports these results and caveats: Blood from ankylosing spondylitis patients appeared to be characterized by a TCR beta motif made up of several highly homologous amino acid variants. The disease-linked clones had a CD8+ phenotype and were found at relatively low frequencies in peripheral blood. Some of the motif variants had been reported before in the synovial fluid and blood of reactive arthritis patients, a finding that suggests common disease-initiation mechanisms. The disease-linked clones were reported as significantly enriched in matched synovial fluid samples from ankylosing spondylitis patients.

Sequencing relied on an Illumina HiSeq 2500. Quantitative 5'-RACE with molecular barcodes was the method used to prepare the TCR beta libraries. The authors processed their data as follows. A new computational method based on a probabilistic model of VDJ rearrangement was used to identify disease-linked TCR variants. Through fastp at Q25 and MiXCR, TCRdb rebuilt clones from the public reads, retaining in-frame beta chains. Rows matching on CDR3 protein sequence are summarized as one entry with the most common DNA and genes. These V and J calls rely on TCRdb rather than the paper's analysis. The sample data list roughly 180,000 distinct CDR3 sequences, and around 10% of these were observed just once. The ten most abundant clones make up approximately 32% of the sample. V trim: 7 bases; J trim: 4 bases; unmatched bases: 14. Reading the germline V gene gives CDR1 ENHRY and CDR2 SYGVKD. The CDR3 starts with the cysteine, ends with the phenylalanine, and has 17 residues. CDR3 DNA is the only sequence kept; it has 51 bases, read in frame from the first base.

The sequencing input was blood, either unsorted or a sorted T cell fraction (not recorded which). This clonotype originated in a male donor with ankylosing spondylitis or in good health (not recorded which). Here the chain combines TRBV10-3 and TRBJ1-1; TRBD1 matches 11 bases in the middle. This receptor carries the CDR3 CAIIPNGQGAGSTEAFF. The DNA sequence follows: TGTGCCATCATCCCCAATGGACAGGGGGCCGGTAGCACTGAAGCTTTCTTT.